The 4 T cell receptor beta chains reported below all come from one sample, sequenced in a study of breast tumors, draining lymph nodes, adjacent tissues. MiXCR, applied by TCRdb to the multiplex PCR reads, yields one record per CDR3 protein. The sample records about 15,000 distinct CDR3 sequences, around 50% being singletons. Sequencing input: tumor-adjacent breast tissue. These receptors originate from a female donor with breast cancer. Some clones in this sample may be carry-over from other donors' samples.

The rearrangement links TRBV5-1 to TRBJ2-2; D is unclear. The CDR3 loop spans 15 amino acids. Trimming took off 0 bases at V and 1 base at J, with 7 bases between the two ends. The germline V gene encodes CDR1 SGHRS and CDR2 YFSETQ. Here the CDR3 reads CASSLVSRNTGELFF. CDR3 coding DNA: TGCGCCAGCAGCTTGGTTAGCAGGAACACCGGGGAGCTGTTTTTT.

The genes are TRBV5-7 and TRBJ2-7; the match to TRBD1 covers 9 bases. Being an ORF, TRBV5-7 has a function that is uncertain. The V and J ends lost 5 bases and 3 bases, in that order; junction bases with no gene match: 6. The CDR3 totals 14 residues. CDR3 nucleotide sequence: TGTGCCAGCAGTCCCCGGGACAGGGACTACGAGCAGTACTTC. Protein sequence: CASSPRDRDYEQYF.

This clonotype was picked up many times. The chain couples TRBV11-2 to TRBJ2-1; D is unresolved. There are 11 residues in the CDR3. From germline, CDR1 is SGHAT and CDR2 FQNNGV. V dropped 2 bases and J dropped 9 bases, with 5 bases sitting between them. The CDR3 coding sequence is TGTGCCAGCAGCTTAATTTTTGAGCAGTTCTTC. Translated: CASSLIFEQFF. Drawing the rest from reference TRBV11-2 and TRBJ2-1, the complete variable domain is EAGVAQSPRYKIIEKRQSVAFWCNPISGHATLYWYQQILGQGPKLLIQFQNNGVVDDSQLPKDRFSAERLKGVDSTLKIQPAKLEDSAVYLCASSLIFEQFFGPGTRLTVL.

The chain is built from TRBV29-1 and TRBJ2-7; D possibly corresponds to TRBD2 (6 bases). The V and J ends lost 7 bases and 3 bases respectively, with 10 bases between them. CDR1 and CDR2 (germline): SQVTM, ANQGSEA. The CDR3 is 11 amino acids. CDR3: CSGGTDYEQYF. DNA of the CDR3: TGCAGCGGCGGGACGGACTACGAGCAGTACTTC.